One sample yielded the 12 T cell receptor beta chains listed below, sequenced in a study of T cells and Merkel cell carcinoma outcomes. Produced via immunoSEQ multiplex PCR; TCRdb's table is partial and in-frame only. The table includes 10,000 or so clones, around 95% detected once. Sequences were obtained from tumor tissue from Merkel cell carcinoma. The receptors stem from a human donor with Merkel cell carcinoma.

This clone occurred once. This chain joins TRBV7-2 and TRBJ2-7; 9 bases are a match to TRBD1. The CDR3 consists of 13 residues. V trimming: 2 bases; J trimming: 5 bases; junction bases outside the gene matches: 1. Germline loops: CDR1 SGHTA, CDR2 FQGNSA. For the CDR3, the DNA is TGTGCCAGCAGCTTATGGGACAGGGACGAGCAGTACTTC. Its protein is CASSLWDRDEQYF. Full variable domain (missing parts from reference TRBV7-2 and TRBJ2-7): GAGVSQSPSNKVTEKGKDVELRCDPISGHTALYWYRQSLGQGLEFLIYFQGNSAPDKSGLPSDRFSAERTGGSVSTLTIQRTQQEDSAVYLCASSLWDRDEQYFGPGTRLTVT.

The chain has TRBV18 and TRBJ1-4; D is unclear. There are 15 residues in the CDR3. V lost 3 bases and J 5 bases, leaving 13 bases between the germline ends. Germline V gives CDR1 KGHSH, CDR2 LQKENI. For the CDR3, the DNA is TGTGCCAGCTCACCGATGGTTACCCGGAATGAAAAACTGTTTTTT. Its translation: CASSPMVTRNEKLFF.

The chain carries TRBV28 and TRBJ2-1; 8 bases align to TRBD2. Germline loops: CDR1 MDHEN, CDR2 SYDVKM. Trimming removed 6 bases from V and 7 bases from J; junction bases left unmatched: 11. This CDR3 is 15 amino acids long. CDR3 region: CASSQRLALGNEQFF. The CDR3 DNA sequence: TGTGCCAGCAGCCAACGACTAGCGCTCGGGAATGAGCAGTTCTTC.

This clone appeared a single time. The chain recombines TRBV28 with TRBJ1-2, with 9 positions matching TRBD1. CDR3 length: 15 amino acids. Trimming took 6 bases from V and 6 from J; bases not matched to a gene: 11. Germline assignment: CDR1 MDHEN and CDR2 SYDVKM. CDR3 sequence: CASSRPRQGENGYTF. The CDR3 nucleotides read TGTGCCAGCAGCCGACCGAGACAGGGGGAAAATGGCTACACCTTC.

The chain employs TRBV29-1 and TRBJ2-5; D is perhaps TRBD2 (5 bases). Between the trimmed V and J ends, which lost 1 base and 5 bases, there was a span of 17 bases. Germline-derived CDR1 and CDR2 are SQVTM and ANQGSEA. The CDR3 runs to 15 residues. The CDR3 is CSVEGVATGEETQYF. In DNA, the CDR3 is TGCAGCGTTGAAGGGGTAGCGACTGGAGAGGAGACCCAGTACTTC.

The chain carries TRBV12-5 and TRBJ2-5, with D unclear. This CDR3 region has 15 residues. Trimming removed 0 bases at V and 0 bases at J, with 8 bases between. Per germline, CDR1 LGHNT and CDR2 FRNRAP. This CDR3 reads CASGLVRPDQETQYF. DNA of the CDR3: TGTGCTAGTGGTTTGGTACGGCCAGACCAAGAGACCCAGTACTTC.

The V gene is TRBV23-1, the J gene TRBJ2-5, with D maybe TRBD2 (6 bases). TRBV23-1 belongs to the ORF category, with a function that is uncertain. The V and J ends lost 7 bases and 3 bases respectively, with 12 bases between them. The CDR3 is 13 residues long. The CDR3 spells CASNSGAEETQYF. CDR3 sequence (DNA): TGCGCCAGCAATAGCGGAGCCGAAGAGACCCAGTACTTC.

The chain links TRBV5-4 to TRBJ2-3; TRBD1 matches 7 bases. The trim removed 4 bases at V and 6 bases at J, leaving 8 bases unmatched. CDR3 length: 14 residues. Looked up from germline, CDR1 is SGHNT and CDR2 is YYREEE (reference sequence). The CDR3 spells CASSPGQQRDTQYF. The CDR3 region has the DNA TGTGCCAGCAGCCCGGGACAGCAAAGGGATACGCAGTATTTT.

The chain carries TRBV5-1 and TRBJ2-7; 7 bases agree with TRBD2. Germline-derived CDR1 and CDR2 are SGHRS and YFSETQ. The CDR3 length is 14 residues. V lost 2 bases to trimming and J lost 2 bases; unmatched junction nucleotides: 4. In nucleotides, the CDR3 is TGCGCCAGCAGCTTCGCGGGAGTTCCCTACGAGCAGTACTTC. The encoded protein is CASSFAGVPYEQYF.

This chain links TRBV9 with TRBJ2-2; D may be TRBD1 (6 bases). Germline CDR1 and CDR2: SGDLS and YYNGEE. V gave up 0 bases and J gave up 3 bases, with 9 bases separating them. The CDR3 sequence is 15 residues long. CDR3 amino acids: CASSVGQGYTGELFF. CDR3 DNA: TGTGCCAGCAGCGTAGGGCAGGGGTACACCGGGGAGCTGTTTTTT.

V usage is TRBV2 and J usage is TRBJ2-3; 7 bases map to TRBD2. The CDR3 is 15 residues long. J gave up 2 bases and V 7 bases, and 9 bases lay outside the gene matches. Germline V gene lookup returns CDR1 SNHLY and CDR2 FYNNEI. The CDR3 here is CASTIRRGTTDTQYF. The CDR3 DNA reads as TGTGCCAGCACAATCCGGCGGGGGACCACAGATACGCAGTATTTT.

The gene calls are TRBV28 and TRBJ2-6, with a weak D call TRBD1 (5 bases). V lost 6 bases and J 0 bases, leaving 9 bases between the germline ends. The CDR3 is 15 residues long. Germline V CDR1 and CDR2: MDHEN, SYDVKM. CDR3: CASRLDISGANVLTF. Written as DNA, the CDR3 is TGTGCCAGCAGGTTGGACATCTCTGGGGCCAACGTCCTGACTTTC.